A selection of T cell receptor beta chains follows, all from one sample in a study of OX40 agonist ivuxolimab in advanced cancers. The data were produced by immunoSEQ multiplex PCR, yet TCRdb's version contains in-frame clones alone and is incomplete. The repertoire has about 10,000 clones, roughly two thirds of them found once; the top ten carry more than 45%. The sample in question was CD4+ or CD8+ T cells sorted from blood, obtained in a trial of the OX40 agonist ivuxolimab. Receptors originate from an adult with an advanced solid tumor such as melanoma, head and neck, liver or kidney cancer. Both conserved end residues are part of each CDR3. The order of the fields is D gene, V gene, J gene, clone size, CDR3 DNA, CDR3 protein. A D gene is named only where the DNA matches it firmly. Only part of the rows carry a size: once, few, many, or a class if the clone is expanded.

NA	TRBV15	TRBJ2-1	NA	TGTGCCACCAGCAGGGATGCCAATGAGCAGTTCTTC	CATSRDANEQFF
NA	TRBV4-1	TRBJ2-7	NA	TGCGCCAGCAGCCAACTTTTGGGGGGCTACGAGCAGTACTTC	CASSQLLGGYEQYF
NA	TRBV7-2	TRBJ2-5	NA	TGTGCCAGCAGCTTGTGGGGCGCCAACCAAGAGACCCAGTACTTC	CASSLWGANQETQYF
NA	TRBV7-3	TRBJ1-1	NA	TGTGCCAGCAGCACCTCGAACGGGGGGAACACTGAAGCTTTCTTT	CASSTSNGGNTEAFF
NA	TRBV28	TRBJ1-1	few	TGTGCCAGCAGTTTAGGAGACACTGAAGCTTTCTTT	CASSLGDTEAFF
TRBD1	TRBV9	TRBJ1-1	NA	TGTGCCAGCAGCCCACAGGGGCCTGTCACTGAAGCTTTCTTT	CASSPQGPVTEAFF
NA	TRBV5-5	TRBJ2-1	NA	TGTGCCAGCAGCTTGGTGGTGTTGAGACGCTTCTCCTACAATGAGCAGTTCTTC	CASSLVVLRRFSYNEQFF
NA	TRBV5-6	TRBJ1-1	large	TGTGCCAGCAGCTGGGACATGGACACTGAAGCTTTCTTT	CASSWDMDTEAFF
NA	TRBV4-1	TRBJ1-2	NA	TGCGCCAGCAGCCAAGATCTTATAGGGTCGGGATATGGCTACACCTTC	CASSQDLIGSGYGYTF
NA	TRBV10-3	TRBJ2-5	NA	TGTGCCAGCAGTTACCTCTTAGACGGGCCCCAGTACTTC	CASSYLLDGPQYF
NA	TRBV27	TRBJ2-7	few	TGTGCCAGCAGTTTATCCCCAGCCTACGAGCAGTACTTC	CASSLSPAYEQYF
NA	TRBV28	TRBJ2-5	many	TGTGCCAGCAGCCGGAGGGAGACCCAGTACTTC	CASSRRETQYF
NA	TRBV10-3	TRBJ2-2	medium-sized	TGTGCCATCAGTGAGCCAGATGTAAGGGGTGGCACCGGGGAGCTGTTTTTT	CAISEPDVRGGTGELFF
NA	TRBV9	TRBJ1-1	NA	TGTGCCAGCAGCGTTGGGGCAGGTCTCGCTGAAGCTTTCTTT	CASSVGAGLAEAFF
NA	TRBV7-3	TRBJ1-5	few	TGTGCCAGCAGCTTACTCGGTGGAAGCAATCAGCCCCAGCATTTT	CASSLLGGSNQPQHF
NA	TRBV19	TRBJ1-5	NA	TGTGCCAGTAGCAGACGGGACATGAGCAATCAGCCCCAGCATTTT	CASSRRDMSNQPQHF
TRBD2	TRBV5-1	TRBJ2-3	NA	TGCGCCAGCAGCTGGCTAGCGGGAGTCGGAGATACGCAGTATTTT	CASSWLAGVGDTQYF
NA	TRBV4-2	TRBJ2-1	NA	TGTGCCAGCAGCCAACTAAAGGAGCTAGCCAATGAGCAGTTCTTC	CASSQLKELANEQFF
TRBD1	TRBV27	TRBJ1-4	NA	TGTGCCAGCAGCTCGTTACAGGGGCTCCGTCCCCCAACTAATGAAAAACTGTTTTTT	CASSSLQGLRPPTNEKLFF
TRBD1	TRBV29-1	TRBJ2-1	NA	TGCAGCGTTGTACAGGGGTCCACACCACATGAGCAGTTCTTC	CSVVQGSTPHEQFF
TRBD1	TRBV27	TRBJ2-7	NA	TGTGCCAGCAGCGACAGGGGGCTGTACGAGCAGTACTTC	CASSDRGLYEQYF
NA	TRBV27	TRBJ1-1	NA	TGTGCCAGCAGTTTAGGCGGTCCGAACACTGAAGCTTTCTTT	CASSLGGPNTEAFF
NA	TRBV7-9	TRBJ2-3	few	TGTGCCAGCAGTGAGGGGGTCGCGGATACGCAGTATTTT	CASSEGVADTQYF
NA	TRBV19	TRBJ2-7	NA	TGTGCCACCACTGCCCCAGGGGACGAGCAGTACTTC	CATTAPGDEQYF
NA	TRBV6-7	TRBJ1-2	NA	TGTGCCAGCAGTTTGAATCAGCGTATTAAGACCTATGGCTACACCTTC	CASSLNQRIKTYGYTF
NA	TRBV7-9	TRBJ2-1	NA	TGTGCCAGTAAACCCCGCACCGGGAGTAAAAACAATGAGCAGTTCTTC	CASKPRTGSKNNEQFF
TRBD2	TRBV5-6	TRBJ2-5	few	TGTGCCAGCAGCTCAGCGGGAGGAAAACAAGAGACCCAGTACTTC	CASSSAGGKQETQYF
NA	TRBV11-2	TRBJ2-1	NA	TGTGCCAGCAGCCTTCTGAGCTCCTACAATGAGCAGTTCTTC	CASSLLSSYNEQFF
TRBD1	TRBV5-1	TRBJ1-1	NA	TGCGCCAGCAGCTTGGGGCCCCGACAGGGGGCATCTGAAGCTTTCTTT	CASSLGPRQGASEAFF
NA	TRBV19	TRBJ1-2	NA	TGTGCCAGTAGCCTCACAGGGTCCAGTGGCTACACCTTC	CASSLTGSSGYTF
NA	TRBV29-1	TRBJ1-1	few	TGCAGCGGTGCGGGTACTGAAGCTTTCTTT	CSGAGTEAFF
TRBD1	TRBV7-6	TRBJ2-7	NA	TGTGCCAGCAGCCCCCCGGGACAGATCTACGAGCAGTACTTC	CASSPPGQIYEQYF
TRBD1	TRBV7-3	TRBJ2-7	NA	TGTGCCAGCAGCTTAGACAGGGTCGAGCAGTACTTC	CASSLDRVEQYF
TRBD2	TRBV11-1	TRBJ2-1	NA	TGTGCCAGCAGCTTAGAGGTAGCGGGAGTCCGATTCTATGGTGAGCAGTTCTTC	CASSLEVAGVRFYGEQFF
NA	TRBV7-9	TRBJ2-1	few	TGTGCCAGCAGCTTAAAGCGGGTAGGAGCTGGAGAGCAGTTCTTC	CASSLKRVGAGEQFF
TRBD2	TRBV9	TRBJ2-5	NA	TGTGCCAGCAGCGTAGGGACGGGGGGGAAAGAGACCCAGTACTTC	CASSVGTGGKETQYF
NA	TRBV27	TRBJ1-6	NA	TGTGCCAGCAGTTTGTTAAATTCACCCCTCCACTTT	CASSLLNSPLHF
NA	TRBV6-5	TRBJ1-1	NA	TGTGCCACCAGTGACCGGGGCACTGAAGCTTTCTTT	CATSDRGTEAFF
NA	TRBV11-3	TRBJ2-5	NA	TGTGCCAGCAGCTCTACAGGACAAGAGACCCAGTACTTC	CASSSTGQETQYF
TRBD2	TRBV19	TRBJ2-7	NA	TGTGCCAGTACCCGTAGCGGGAGAGGCTCCTACGAGCAGTACTTC	CASTRSGRGSYEQYF
NA	TRBV7-9	TRBJ1-1	NA	TGTGCCAGCAGCCGGGACGGGAACACTGAAGCTTTCTTT	CASSRDGNTEAFF
TRBD2	TRBV7-8	TRBJ2-7	NA	TGTGCCAGCAGCTCCGGGACTAGCGCGGGTGAGCAGTACTTC	CASSSGTSAGEQYF
NA	TRBV19	TRBJ1-2	NA	TGTGCCAGTAGTATCGGGAGGGACTACACCTTC	CASSIGRDYTF
NA	TRBV7-2	TRBJ2-1	NA	TGTGCCAGCAGTCGGCGGGCCTCTCTGTATGAGCAGTTCTTC	CASSRRASLYEQFF
NA	TRBV27	TRBJ1-4	NA	TGTGCCAGCAGTTTGGGAAGGGCACCTAATGAAAAACTGTTTTTT	CASSLGRAPNEKLFF
NA	TRBV27	TRBJ2-3	few	TGTGCCAGCTCGGGCGGGGTCAACACAGATACGCAGTATTTT	CASSGGVNTDTQYF
NA	TRBV27	TRBJ2-2	NA	TGTGCCAGCAGCTTAGGGCCCACCGGCGGGGAGCTGTTTTTT	CASSLGPTGGELFF